The 9 T cell receptor beta chains given below trace back to one sample, sequenced in a study of blood T cells in healthy people across ages (dated by TCRdb to the mid-2010s). The library was obtained by 5' RACE. The sequencer listed for this sample is Illumina HiSeq 2500. A second PCR of about 7 to 12 cycles was performed with a sample-barcoded 5' primer and a J-beta primer mix. The public reads were reprocessed in TCRdb via fastp at Q25 and MiXCR, keeping in-frame beta chains. Every entry covers one CDR3 protein and lists the most common genes and DNA from its rows. The sample table holds 720,000 or so distinct CDR3 sequences, of which around 41% were seen once. The ten largest clones capture 25% to 35% of the sample. The source material was blood. The origin of the receptors is an elderly man in good health.

J is TRBJ2-7 and V is TRBV4-3; D possibly matches TRBD1 or TRBD2 (5 bases each). The better agreement between TRBJ2-5 and the DNA end casts doubt on the J call. The CDR3 covers 15 residues. Per the germline V gene, CDR1 is LGHNA and CDR2 is YSLEER. CDR3: CASSQGTLQVETQYF. The CDR3 nucleotides are TGCGCCAGCAGCCAAGGGACTTTACAGGTAGAGACCCAGTACTTC.

In its sample, this clonotype was seen a few times. The rearrangement joins TRBV20-1 to TRBJ2-5; D is perhaps TRBD2 (6 bases). This CDR3 comprises 12 residues. Trimming removed 2 bases from V and 4 bases from J, with 8 bases in between. Germline CDR1 DFQATT, CDR2 SNEGSKA (reference sequence). CDR3 sequence: CSARKGLETQYF. For the CDR3, the DNA is TGCAGTGCTAGAAAGGGACTAGAGACCCAGTACTTC.

This clonotype was counted between two and nine times. Relative to the germline gene, one junction end is altered; a read error may explain this. V and J are TRBV3-1 and TRBJ2-3; TRBD2 agrees at 10 bases. This CDR3 region has 16 residues. Germline V gives CDR1 LGHDT, CDR2 YNNKEL (reference sequence). CDR3 coding DNA: TGTGCCAGTAGCCATCAGCGGGGGGGGCCCAGGGATACGCAGTATTTT. It translates to CASSHQRGGPRDTQYF.

In this sample, this clonotype turned up a few times. This chain connects TRBV27 to TRBJ2-1, with TRBD2 matching 7 bases. CDR1 is MNHEY and CDR2 is SMNVEV in the germline V gene (reference sequence). The CDR3 covers 15 residues. V shed 3 bases and J 7 bases; nucleotides not matched to a gene: 9. CDR3 sequence (DNA): TGTGCCAGCAGTTTTAGGGCGGGAGAACATAATGAGCAGTTCTTC. Its translation: CASSFRAGEHNEQFF.

This chain links TRBV6-6 with TRBJ2-7, with D perhaps matching TRBD1 or TRBD2 (6 bases each). V lost 2 bases and J 7 bases, leaving 15 bases between the germline ends. Germline V lookup: CDR1 MNHNY, CDR2 SVGAGI (reference sequence). This CDR3 spans 14 amino acids. DNA of the CDR3: TGTGCCAGCAGTTACCGGGGGACAAATAATGAGCAGTACTTC. Protein product: CASSYRGTNNEQYF.

Written as DNA, the CDR3 is TGTGCCAGCAGTTACCACCGCTTGGACTTAAAAGAGACCCAGTACTTC. Its translation is CASSYHRLDLKETQYF. The chain has TRBV6-5 and TRBJ2-5, with D possibly matching TRBD2 (5 bases). Per germline, CDR1 MNHEY and CDR2 SVGAGI. The CDR3 totals 16 residues. With 2 bases removed from V and 3 bases from J, the gap between germline ends came to 16 bases.

Only a few counts were recorded for this clonotype. The V gene is TRBV9, the J gene TRBJ2-7; D gene uncertain. CDR1 is SGDLS, CDR2 YYNGEE, per germline. The CDR3 extends over 11 amino acids. V lost 0 bases and J lost 5, with 3 bases in between. The CDR3 DNA sequence: TGTGCCAGCAGCGTAGGAAACGAGCAGTACTTC. Protein product: CASSVGNEQYF.

This clonotype was picked up many times. Written as DNA, the CDR3 is TGCAGCGGCGGACAGGGCCTTAGTAGGGTGTACAATGAGCAGTTCTTC. It is translated as CSGGQGLSRVYNEQFF. V gene TRBV29-1 combines with J gene TRBJ2-1; 8 bases are a match to TRBD1. Germline CDR1 is SQVTM and CDR2 is ANQGSEA. CDR3 length: 16 residues. Trimming at V came to 7 bases and at J to 4 bases, leaving 15 bases not matched to a gene.

The CDR3 spells CASSTGRIGNTEAFF. In DNA form, the CDR3 reads TGCGCCAGCAGCACGGGACGAATAGGGAACACTGAAGCTTTCTTT. This sequence joins TRBV5-1 and TRBJ1-1; perhaps TRBD1 as D (5 bases). V lost 4 bases and J lost 1, with 14 bases in between. This CDR3 contains 15 residues. CDR1 is SGHRS and CDR2 is YFSETQ in the germline V gene.